This section outlines one T cell receptor beta chain sequence together with its context. Its antigen is unidentified. Sequencing was performed with immunoSEQ multiplex PCR; in TCRdb, only in-frame clones are kept and a portion is missing. The data contain fewer than 1.8 million clones, 97% to 99% of them singletons. This specimen comes from a study of shared clonotypes between healthy human individuals. Germline assignment: CDR1 SGHTA and CDR2 FQGNSA. The CDR3 has 15 residues. Whole-study results and caveats: Some naive CD4 clonotypes, around 5%, turned up in common across several donors. Non-shared clonotypes had lower generation probabilities than those shared by all four donors.

Sequencing input: naive CD4+ T cells sorted from blood. Subset defined: CD45RA+ positively selected. V and J are TRBV7-2 and TRBJ2-5, with 10 nucleotides matching TRBD2. The end of the DNA fits TRBJ2-7 better, so the J call may be wrong. This clonotype was obtained from a man aged 30 to 45 in good health. The CDR3 loop reads CASSLEREGSYEQYF. CDR3 in DNA: TGTGCCAGCAGCTTAGAGCGGGAGGGGTCCTACGAGCAGTACTTC.